The source of this T cell receptor (beta chain) is a study of T cells expressing NK-cell markers. Study at large: The authors derived TCR beta repertoires from sorted CD3+CD56+NKG2C+, CD3+CD56+NKG2C- and CD3+CD56-NKG2C+ T cells. General study findings and limits: Once again these clonotypes came out on top in the CD3+CD56-NKG2C+ fraction of a few donors. Of CD8+ T cells, 1.0-7.0% belonged to dominant NKG2C+ clonotypes in five or six donors.

About this clonotype: Antigen: not known.

A 5'RACE template switching approach incorporating UMIs was used to make TCR beta cDNA. One entry per CDR3 protein, without DNA, is what TCRdb gives after re-calling the 5' RACE reads. This sample's table reports about 540,000 distinct CDR3 sequences. The source material was blood T cells: a sorted CD56 or NKG2C T cell subset, CD4+ or CD8+ T cells, or bulk PBMC T cells (not recorded which). This receptor was taken from a man aged 18 to 29 in good health.

The CDR3 sequence is CASSPQPETDIEKLFF. The chain combines TRBV7-3 with TRBJ1-4; without DNA, the TCRdb call of TRBD1 cannot be checked. CDR3 length: 16 residues. Germline V CDR1 and CDR2: SGHTA, FQGTGA.